Below are 3 T cell receptor beta chains sequenced from a single sample in a study of CD8 T cells in ankylosing spondylitis. TCRdb analysed the 5' RACE reads with MiXCR anew, one entry per CDR3 protein. The sample has about 42,000 distinct CDR3 sequences; about 4.2% are singletons. Material for sequencing was blood, either unsorted or a sorted T cell fraction (not recorded which). The receptors here all came from a female donor with ankylosing spondylitis or in good health (not recorded which).

This clonotype has a handful of counts. The chain joins TRBV9 to TRBJ2-7, with D possibly matching TRBD2 (6 bases). V was shortened by 4 bases and J by 2 bases, with 16 bases between the two germline ends. CDR1 and CDR2 from the germline V gene are SGDLS and YYNGEE. CDR3 size: 15 residues. The CDR3 spells CASSQRGAGTYEQYF. In DNA, the CDR3 is TGTGCCAGCAGCCAACGTGGGGCGGGGACCTACGAGCAGTACTTC.

This clonotype was observed at least ten times. The chain carries TRBV9 and TRBJ2-7; the D gene is possibly TRBD2 (6 bases). The CDR3 runs 16 residues. Germline loops: CDR1 SGDLS, CDR2 YYNGEE. Deletions cut 0 bases from V and 3 bases from J, with 16 bases between. The CDR3 protein is CASSVASSGRYYEQYF. Here the CDR3 DNA reads TGTGCCAGCAGCGTAGCTTCCAGCGGGCGTTACTACGAGCAGTACTTC. Looking up the rest from reference TRBV9 and TRBJ2-7 gives the full variable domain: DSGVTQTPKHLITATGQRVTLRCSPRSGDLSVYWYQQSLDQGLQFLIQYYNGEERAKGNILERFSAQQFPDLHSELNLSSLELGDSALYFCASSVASSGRYYEQYFGPGTRLTVT.

This clonotype has ten or more counts. V is TRBV9 and J is TRBJ2-1, with unresolved D. Germline assignment: CDR1 SGDLS and CDR2 YYNGEE. This CDR3 is built from 13 residues. The V end was cut by 1 base, the J end by 12 bases, with 14 bases between. CDR3 loop: CASSVSNPSAQFF. Here the CDR3 DNA reads TGTGCCAGCAGCGTATCTAACCCGAGCGCGCAGTTCTTC.